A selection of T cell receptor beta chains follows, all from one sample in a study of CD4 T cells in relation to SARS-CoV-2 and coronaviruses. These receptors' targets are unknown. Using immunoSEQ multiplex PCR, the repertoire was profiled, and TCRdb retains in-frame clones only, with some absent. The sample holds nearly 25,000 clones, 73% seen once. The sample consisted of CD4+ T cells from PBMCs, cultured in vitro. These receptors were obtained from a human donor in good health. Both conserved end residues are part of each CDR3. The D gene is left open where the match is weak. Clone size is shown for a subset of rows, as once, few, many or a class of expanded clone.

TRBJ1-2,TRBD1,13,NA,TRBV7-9,CASSLAGGAGYTF,TGTGCCAGCAGCTTGGCAGGGGGCGCGGGCTACACCTTC
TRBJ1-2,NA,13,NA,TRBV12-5,CASGLVLDSGYTF,TGTGCTAGTGGTTTGGTACTTGACAGTGGCTACACCTTC
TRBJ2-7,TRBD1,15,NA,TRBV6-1,CASSEWWQGAGEQYF,TGTGCCAGCAGTGAATGGTGGCAGGGGGCGGGCGAGCAGTACTTC
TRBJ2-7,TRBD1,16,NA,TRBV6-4,CASSPLDRANSYEQYF,TGTGCCAGCAGTCCTTTAGACAGGGCTAACTCCTACGAGCAGTACTTC
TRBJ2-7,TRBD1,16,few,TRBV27,CASSLKGQGEHYEQYF,TGTGCCAGCAGTCTAAAGGGACAGGGGGAACACTACGAGCAGTACTTC
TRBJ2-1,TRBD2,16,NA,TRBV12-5,CASGLVSGKAHNEQFF,TGTGCTAGTGGTTTGGTCAGCGGGAAGGCCCACAATGAGCAGTTCTTC
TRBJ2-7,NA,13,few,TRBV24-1,CATSVAGAYEQYF,TGTGCCACCAGTGTTGCAGGGGCCTACGAGCAGTACTTC
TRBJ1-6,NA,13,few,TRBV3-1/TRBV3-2,CASSQGEIPTLHF,TGTGCCAGCAGCCAAGGGGAGATCCCCACCCTCCACTTT
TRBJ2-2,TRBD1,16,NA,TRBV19,CASSRGQGAGPGELFF,TGTGCCAGTAGTCGCGGACAGGGTGCGGGGCCCGGGGAGCTGTTTTTT
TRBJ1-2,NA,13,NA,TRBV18,CASSPAGGAGYTF,TGTGCCAGCTCACCAGCGGGAGGGGCAGGCTACACCTTC
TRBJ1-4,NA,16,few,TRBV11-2,CASSLGSIHLGEKLFF,TGTGCCAGCAGCTTAGGGTCAATCCACCTCGGGGAAAAACTGTTTTTT
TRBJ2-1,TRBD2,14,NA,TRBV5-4,CASGLAGGMNEQFF,TGTGCCAGCGGACTAGCGGGAGGTATGAATGAGCAGTTCTTC
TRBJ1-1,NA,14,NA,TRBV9,CASRYPAENTEAFF,TGTGCCAGCAGGTATCCGGCGGAGAACACTGAAGCTTTCTTT
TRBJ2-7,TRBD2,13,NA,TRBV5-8,CASLGTGGYEQYF,TGTGCCAGCCTTGGGACGGGGGGCTACGAGCAGTACTTC
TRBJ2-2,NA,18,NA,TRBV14,CASSHPRGGRGNTGELFF,TGTGCCAGCAGCCACCCGAGGGGAGGCAGGGGAAACACCGGGGAGCTGTTTTTT
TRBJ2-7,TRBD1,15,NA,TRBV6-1,CASSERGQGAYEQYF,TGTGCCAGCAGTGAAAGAGGACAGGGGGCCTACGAGCAGTACTTC
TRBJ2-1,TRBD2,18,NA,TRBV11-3,CASSLGGAEAGMRNEQFF,TGTGCCAGCAGCTTAGGCGGGGCTGAAGCGGGGATGAGGAATGAGCAGTTCTTC
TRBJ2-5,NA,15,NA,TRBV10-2,CATSGAAMMGETQYF,TGCGCCACGTCAGGCGCCGCGATGATGGGGGAGACCCAGTACTTC
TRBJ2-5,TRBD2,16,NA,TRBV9,CASSVEAGTSQETQYF,TGTGCCAGCAGCGTGGAGGCTGGGACTAGCCAAGAGACCCAGTACTTC
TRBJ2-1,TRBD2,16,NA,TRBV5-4,CASSFISAGVRNEQFF,TGTGCCAGCAGCTTCATCTCCGCGGGAGTAAGGAATGAGCAGTTCTTC
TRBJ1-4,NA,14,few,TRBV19,CASSIAGRGEKLFF,TGTGCCAGTAGTATAGCAGGGAGAGGGGAAAAACTGTTTTTT
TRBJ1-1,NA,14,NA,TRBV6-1,CASSEVRENTEAFF,TGTGCCAGCAGTGAGGTGAGGGAGAACACTGAAGCTTTCTTT
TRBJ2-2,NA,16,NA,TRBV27,CASSARGAANTGELFF,TGTGCCAGCAGTGCTCGGGGGGCGGCGAACACCGGGGAGCTGTTTTTT
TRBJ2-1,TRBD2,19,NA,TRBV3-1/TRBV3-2,CASSPTGLVEGHSYNEQFF,TGTGCCAGCAGCCCGACCGGACTAGTAGAGGGGCACTCCTACAATGAGCAGTTCTTC
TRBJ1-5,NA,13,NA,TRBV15,CATSRQGLQPQHF,TGTGCCACCAGCAGACAGGGTTTACAGCCCCAGCATTTT
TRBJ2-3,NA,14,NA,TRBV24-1,CATSDTGGSDTQYF,TGTGCCACCAGTGATACAGGAGGTTCAGATACGCAGTATTTT
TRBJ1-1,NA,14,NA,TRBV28,CASGGQGVNTEAFF,TGTGCCAGCGGAGGGCAAGGGGTGAACACTGAAGCTTTCTTT
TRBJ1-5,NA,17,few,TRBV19,CASSIRGGLGPMGPQHF,TGTGCCAGTAGTATTCGGGGGGGATTGGGCCCGATGGGGCCCCAGCATTTT
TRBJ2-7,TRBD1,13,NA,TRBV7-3,CASSLDRDKEQYF,TGTGCCAGCAGCCTCGACAGGGACAAGGAGCAGTACTTC
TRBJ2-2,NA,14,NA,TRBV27,CASSPGRSAGELFF,TGTGCCAGCAGTCCAGGACGGTCCGCTGGGGAGCTGTTTTTT
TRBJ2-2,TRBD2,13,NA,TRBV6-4,CASSAGGAGELFF,TGTGCCAGCAGCGCGGGAGGTGCCGGGGAGCTGTTTTTT
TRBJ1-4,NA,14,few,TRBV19,CASSTRQNNEKLFF,TGTGCCAGTAGTACTCGACAGAATAATGAAAAACTGTTTTTT
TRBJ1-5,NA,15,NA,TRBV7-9,CASSLGGRADQPQHF,TGTGCCAGCAGCTTAGGTGGTAGGGCGGATCAGCCCCAGCATTTT
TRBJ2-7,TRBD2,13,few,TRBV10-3,CAIRGGRAYEQYF,TGTGCCATCAGGGGCGGGAGGGCCTACGAGCAGTACTTC
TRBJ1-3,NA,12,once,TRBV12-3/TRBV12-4,CASSRTGNTIYF,TGTGCCAGTTCGCGGACTGGAAACACCATATATTTT
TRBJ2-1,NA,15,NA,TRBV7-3,CASSSLDKRTGPQFF,TGTGCCAGCAGCTCCCTCGACAAACGGACGGGACCACAGTTCTTC
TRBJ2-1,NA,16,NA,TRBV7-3,CASSLRPLGSYNEQFF,TGTGCCAGCAGCTTAAGGCCCTTGGGCTCCTACAATGAGCAGTTCTTC
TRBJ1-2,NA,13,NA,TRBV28,CASSLYRGYGYTF,TGTGCCAGCAGTTTATACAGAGGCTATGGCTACACCTTC
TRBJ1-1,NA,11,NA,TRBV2,CASKGSTEAFF,TGTGCCAGCAAAGGGTCCACTGAAGCTTTCTTT
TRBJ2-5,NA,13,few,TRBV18,CASSPGLSETQYF,TGTGCCAGCTCACCCGGACTATCTGAGACCCAGTACTTC
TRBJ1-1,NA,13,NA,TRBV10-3,CAAAGYFDTEAFF,TGTGCCGCTGCAGGGTATTTCGACACTGAAGCTTTCTTT
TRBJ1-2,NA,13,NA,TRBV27,CASSLTGHYGYTF,TGTGCCAGCAGTTTAACAGGCCACTATGGCTACACCTTC